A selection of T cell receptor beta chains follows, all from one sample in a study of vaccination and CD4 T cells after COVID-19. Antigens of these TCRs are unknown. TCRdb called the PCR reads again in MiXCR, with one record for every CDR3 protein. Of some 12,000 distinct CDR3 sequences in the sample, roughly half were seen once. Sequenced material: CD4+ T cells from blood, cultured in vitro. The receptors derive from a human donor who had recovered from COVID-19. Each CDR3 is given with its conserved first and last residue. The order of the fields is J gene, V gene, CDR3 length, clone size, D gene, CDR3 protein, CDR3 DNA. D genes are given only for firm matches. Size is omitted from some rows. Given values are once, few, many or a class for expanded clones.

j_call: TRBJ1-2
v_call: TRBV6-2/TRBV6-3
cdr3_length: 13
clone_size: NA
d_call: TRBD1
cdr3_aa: CASRMTGEYGYTF
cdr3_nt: TGTGCCAGCAGGATGACAGGGGAATATGGCTACACCTTC

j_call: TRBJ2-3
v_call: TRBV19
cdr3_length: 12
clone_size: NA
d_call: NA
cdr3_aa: CASSMVADTQYF
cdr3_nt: TGTGCCAGTAGTATGGTGGCAGATACGCAGTATTTT

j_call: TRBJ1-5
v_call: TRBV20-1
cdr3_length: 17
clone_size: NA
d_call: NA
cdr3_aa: CSALKWADQYHNQPQHF
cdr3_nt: TGCAGTGCTTTAAAATGGGCAGACCAGTACCACAATCAGCCCCAGCATTTT

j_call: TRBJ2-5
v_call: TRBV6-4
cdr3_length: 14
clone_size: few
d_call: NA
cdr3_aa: CASSDGRDQETQYF
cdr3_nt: TGTGCCAGCAGTGATGGGCGGGACCAAGAGACCCAGTACTTC

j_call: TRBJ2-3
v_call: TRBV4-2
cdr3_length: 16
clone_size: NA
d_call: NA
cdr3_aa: CASSQAGPGEADTQYF
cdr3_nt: TGTGCCAGCAGCCAAGCTGGTCCAGGGGAGGCAGATACGCAGTATTTT

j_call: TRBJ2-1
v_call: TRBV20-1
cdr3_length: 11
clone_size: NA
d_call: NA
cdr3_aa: CSARMAYEQFF
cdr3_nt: TGCAGTGCTAGAATGGCCTATGAGCAGTTCTTC

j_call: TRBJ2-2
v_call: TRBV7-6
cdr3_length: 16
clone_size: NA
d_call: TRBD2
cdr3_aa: CASSLELAGGPGELFF
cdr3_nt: TGTGCCAGCAGCTTAGAACTAGCGGGAGGTCCCGGGGAGCTGTTTTTT

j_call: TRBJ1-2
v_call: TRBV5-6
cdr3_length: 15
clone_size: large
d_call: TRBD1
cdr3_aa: CASSSRTGPRYGYTF
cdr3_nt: TGTGCCAGCAGCTCGAGGACAGGGCCGCGCTATGGCTACACCTTC

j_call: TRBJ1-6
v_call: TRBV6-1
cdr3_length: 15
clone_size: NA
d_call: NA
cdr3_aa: CASRGRRVYNSPLHF
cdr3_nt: TGTGCCAGCAGAGGACGCAGGGTATATAATTCACCCCTCCACTTT

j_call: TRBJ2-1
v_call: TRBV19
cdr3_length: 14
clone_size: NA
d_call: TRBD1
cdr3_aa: CASSRDREYNEQFF
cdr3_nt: TGTGCCAGTAGTAGAGACAGGGAGTACAATGAGCAGTTCTTC

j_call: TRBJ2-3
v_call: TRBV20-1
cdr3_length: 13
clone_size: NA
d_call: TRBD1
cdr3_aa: CSAIQGATDTQYF
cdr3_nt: TGCAGTGCTATACAGGGGGCCACAGATACGCAGTATTTT